This T cell receptor beta chain comes out of a study of shared clonotypes between healthy human individuals. Overall study results and limits: Clonotypes that were shared across a handful of donors made up 4.5% to 5% of naive CD4 clonotypes. The genetic and exposure-history diversity represented was limited by few donors.

As regards this clone: The antigen is not known.

The assay was immunoSEQ multiplex PCR, and TCRdb's table has in-frame clones only and misses some. The repertoire includes 1.5 million to 2.5 million clones, roughly 95% of them detected once, and approximately 1.2% sits in the top ten. The CDR3 runs to 15 residues. Looked up from germline, CDR1 is ENHRY and CDR2 is SYGVKD. Trimming took 5 bases from V and 0 from J, leaving 13 bases between them. It was CD45RO-negative cells, positively selected for CCR7, that made up naive CD8 cells, with terminally differentiated effector memory CD45RA+ cells excluded. This chain connects TRBV10-3 to TRBJ2-5, with D tentatively TRBD1 or TRBD2 (5 bases each). Source material: naive CD8+ T cells sorted from blood. The clonotype comes from a man younger than 35 in good health. Here the CDR3 DNA reads TGTGCCATCAGTTTCCGGGACGAAAACCAAGAGACCCAGTACTTC. This gives the protein CAISFRDENQETQYF.